The TCR beta chain under discussion was sequenced for a study of blood T cells in healthy people across ages (dated by TCRdb to the mid-2010s). About the investigation overall: In model experiments, template switching captured about one uniquely barcoded TCR beta cDNA molecule for every two T cells. Using deep sequencing normalized with unique cDNA molecular identifiers, the study measured how TCR beta repertoire diversity changes with age. The donors were divided into four age groups: young (average around 16 years), middle-aged (approximately 42), aged (approximately 64) and long-lived (around 87). Donors of different ages were randomly distributed across sequencing lanes to avoid experimental bias. Two additional independent replicas of 1 million unique cDNA reads from the same blood draw were analyzed for two donors (one aged 18 to 29 and one aged 80 or older).

Reading from cysteine to phenylalanine, the CDR3 counts 16 amino acids. The CDR3 DNA has 48 bases and is translated from base 1. CDR1 MNHEY and CDR2 SMNVEV were looked up in the germline V gene (reference sequence). Receptor amplification or capture employed 5' RACE. Sequenced using an Illumina HiSeq 2500. A second PCR of roughly 7 to 12 cycles was run with a J-beta primer mix and a sample-barcoded 5' primer. Each TCR beta cDNA molecule received a unique molecular identifier from a template-switch 5' adaptor carrying 12 random nucleotides. Each sample yielded at least 2.5 million CDR3-containing paired-end reads. The Mint cDNA synthesis kit, primed by a TRBC-specific oligonucleotide, was used to synthesize first-strand cDNA from all RNA. All cDNA was treated with uracil-DNA glycosylase and then went through a first 18-cycle PCR with the universal primers M1SS and BC2_uni_R. The original methods were these. For normalization, 1 million high-quality reads were randomly selected from each sample, with every read carrying a distinct molecular identifier. Reads sharing molecular identifiers were discarded rather than binned into consensus sequences. MiTCR, run with a Q25 quality threshold and the strictest error-elimination algorithm, handled CDR3 identification, clonotype clustering and error correction. A nonparametric unseen species model with Euler transformation was used to estimate a lower bound on total TCR beta diversity. TCRdb itself trimmed the public reads at Q25 with fastp, ran MiXCR and retained productive beta chains. A single entry per CDR3 protein holds the most common genes and DNA from its merged rows. These V and J calls rely on TCRdb rather than the paper's analysis. The sample table contains fewer than 1.5 million distinct CDR3 sequences; only one count was recorded for roughly 40% of them. Roughly 7.7% of the sample belongs to the ten largest clones.

Study-wide findings and limitations: Observed TCR beta diversity per million T cells fell roughly linearly with age, and a significant reduction was already apparent by age roughly 40. Donor CMV infection status was unknown, potentially confounding age-related changes in expanded clonotypes. Because profiling used bulk unsorted PBMCs, naive and antigen-experienced compartments could not be compared conclusively. Compared with the aged group, more naive CD4+ T cells, fewer expanded clones and increased TCR diversity were shown by the long-lived group, suggesting age selection. Estimates of total diversity from one million sequenced T cells were regarded as lower bounds and underestimates. The percentage of naive T cells measured by flow cytometry correlated strongly with observed TCR beta diversity.

The donors were some 39 Caucasian individuals from Russia, aged roughly 6 to 95 years, who were systemically healthy. Ten milliliters of peripheral blood were drawn from each donor into EDTA-treated Vacutainer tubes. Ficoll-Paque density-gradient centrifugation was used to isolate PBMCs, with at least 6 million obtained per sample. Total RNA was extracted from PBMCs with Trizol reagent, with at least 5.5 micrograms obtained per sample. For every donor, an aliquot of PBMCs went through flow cytometry to measure the percentages of naive CD45RAhigh/CD27high T cells. This clonotype occurred once. This receptor's antigen is unknown. This may arise from a read error, as a much more abundant clone is one base away.

The V gene is TRBV27 and the J gene is TRBJ1-6, and 11 bases in between align with TRBD1. The receptor was isolated from a woman between 18 and 29 years old in good health. Material: blood. The sequenced DNA: TGTGCCACCAGGACAGGGGGCGCCCCTAGGGGGTCACCCCCCCACTTT. Its protein product is CATRTGGAPRGSPPHF.